This T cell receptor beta chain was captured in a study of shared clonotypes between healthy human individuals. Regarding the study as a whole: As a rule, naive subsets had a larger estimated richness than memory subsets.

Method: immunoSEQ multiplex PCR; TCRdb's copy keeps in-frame clones and lacks some. This sample has over a million clones, with approximately 80% found just once. Recent acute infections and vaccinations were absent in the healthy HIV-negative adult donors. Turning to this clone: The antigen remains unidentified.

There are 12 residues in the CDR3. From germline, CDR1 is SNHLY and CDR2 FYNNEI. The V gene end was trimmed by 0 bases and the J gene end by 13 bases; junction bases not matched to a gene: 5. This chain uses TRBV2 with TRBJ2-5; 7 nucleotides agree with TRBD2. Specimen: memory CD4+ T cells from PBMCs. Subset defined: CD45RA-negative fraction. The sequence came from a man between 18 and 35 years old in good health. Some clones in this sample may be carry-over from other donors' samples. The CDR3 region has the DNA TGTGCCAGCAGTGAAGCGGCGGGAGCTCTGTACTTC. This translates into CASSEAAGALYF. The variable domain in full, with the rest retrieved from reference TRBV2 and TRBJ2-5, is EPEVTQTPSHQVTQMGQEVILRCVPISNHLYFYWYRQILGQKVEFLVSFYNNEISEKSEIFDDQFSVERPDGSNFTLKIRSTKLEDSAMYFCASSEAAGALYFGPGTRLLVL.